These 3 T cell receptor beta chains share one sample of origin, sequenced in a study of beta chain features in type 1 diabetes. Study conclusions and caveats: Among all four CD4+ subsets, Type 1 diabetes patients had TCRB CDR3s that were moderately but significantly shorter.

For these TCRs, the target antigens are not known. The isolated RNA, all of it, was reverse transcribed, so expressed TCRB transcripts were what got sequenced. Profiled with immunoSEQ multiplex PCR; TCRdb holds only in-frame clones, not every one. The data contain approximately 130,000 clones, about 18% of them singletons. Sequenced: central memory CD4+ T cells from blood. These receptors originate from a man aged 18 to 29 with type 1 diabetes.

The J gene is TRBJ2-6, the V gene TRBV7-2; D gene uncertain. The ends were cut back, 4 bases at V and 2 bases at J, with 6 bases in the middle. The CDR3 sequence is 14 residues long. Germline V gene sequence: CDR1 SGHTA, CDR2 FQGNSA. The CDR3 DNA sequence: TGTGCCAGCAGCTCGGAAGCTGGGGCCAACGTCCTGACTTTC. It codes for CASSSEAGANVLTF.

The V call is TRBV7-2, the J call TRBJ2-7; maybe TRBD2 (5 bases). Germline lookup yields CDR1 SGHTA and CDR2 FQGNSA. The V end lost 5 bases, the J end lost 0 bases, and 11 bases lay between the germline ends. The CDR3 is 14 amino acids. Here the CDR3 reads CASSQLDDSYEQYF. CDR3 DNA: TGTGCCAGCAGCCAACTAGATGACTCCTACGAGCAGTACTTC.

The V gene is TRBV10-3, the J gene TRBJ1-4; possibly TRBD1 for D (5 bases). V shed 7 bases and J shed 8 bases, with 14 bases lying between them. The CDR3 extends over 13 amino acids. Germline CDR1 and CDR2: ENHRY and SYGVKD. CDR3 coding DNA: TGTGCCATCAACGGCGGTTCAGGGGAAAAACTGTTTTTT. This sequence encodes CAINGGSGEKLFF.